This TCR beta chain was sequenced for a study of cytomegalovirus exposure and HLA in healthy donors. Looked up from germline, CDR1 is MNHNS and CDR2 is SASEGT. This CDR3 spans 13 amino acids. Trimming pared 5 bases from V and 5 bases from J, leaving 12 bases between. The assay was immunoSEQ multiplex PCR, and TCRdb's table has in-frame clones only and misses some. The sample consists of some 70,000 clones, about 85% of them appearing once. Sequences were obtained from PBMCs. This chain uses TRBV6-1 with TRBJ1-2; D may be TRBD1 (6 bases). The receptor was isolated from a man aged 25 to 40 in good health and CMV-seronegative. CDR3 in amino acids: CASSRTDQYGYTF. CDR3 DNA: TGTGCCAGCAGTCGGACAGACCAGTATGGCTACACCTTC.